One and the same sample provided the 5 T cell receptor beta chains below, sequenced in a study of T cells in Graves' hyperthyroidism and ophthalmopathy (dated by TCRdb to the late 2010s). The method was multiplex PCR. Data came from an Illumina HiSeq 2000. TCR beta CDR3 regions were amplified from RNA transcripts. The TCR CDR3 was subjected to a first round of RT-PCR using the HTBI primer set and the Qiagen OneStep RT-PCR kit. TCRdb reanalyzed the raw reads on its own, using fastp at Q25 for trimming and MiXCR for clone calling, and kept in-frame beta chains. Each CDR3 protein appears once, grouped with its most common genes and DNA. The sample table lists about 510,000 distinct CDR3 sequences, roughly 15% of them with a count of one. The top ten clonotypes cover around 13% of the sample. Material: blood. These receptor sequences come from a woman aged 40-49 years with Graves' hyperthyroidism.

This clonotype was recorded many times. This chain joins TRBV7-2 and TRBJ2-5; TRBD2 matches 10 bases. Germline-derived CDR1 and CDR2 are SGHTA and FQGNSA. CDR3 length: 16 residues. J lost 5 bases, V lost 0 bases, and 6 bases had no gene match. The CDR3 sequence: CASSLAPSGRAETQYF. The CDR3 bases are TGTGCCAGCAGCTTAGCGCCAAGCGGGAGGGCCGAGACCCAGTACTTC.

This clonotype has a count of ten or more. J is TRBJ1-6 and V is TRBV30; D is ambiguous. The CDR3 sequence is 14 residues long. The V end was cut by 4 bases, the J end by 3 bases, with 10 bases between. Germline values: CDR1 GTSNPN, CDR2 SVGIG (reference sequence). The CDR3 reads CAWNVDDYNSPLHF. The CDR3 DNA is TGTGCCTGGAATGTAGACGACTATAATTCACCCCTCCACTTT.

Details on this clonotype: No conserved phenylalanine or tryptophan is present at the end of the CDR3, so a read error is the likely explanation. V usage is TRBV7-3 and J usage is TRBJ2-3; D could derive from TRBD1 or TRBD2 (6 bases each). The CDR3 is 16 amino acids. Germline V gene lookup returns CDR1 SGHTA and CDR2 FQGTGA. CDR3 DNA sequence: TGTGCCGGCAGCTCCCGAGGGGGGCAGTCCACAGATACGCAGTATCTT. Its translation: CAGSSRGGQSTDTQYL.

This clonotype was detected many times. The CDR3 bases are TGCGCCAGCAGCTTGGCCGGACAGTCCTCTTTCGAGCAGTACTTC. Residues: CASSLAGQSSFEQYF. The chain has TRBV5-1 and TRBJ2-7; TRBD1 might be the D (6 bases). The V gene's germline CDR1 is SGHRS and CDR2 YFSETQ. The CDR3 runs to 15 residues. V dropped 0 bases and J dropped 6 bases, with 16 bases sitting between them.

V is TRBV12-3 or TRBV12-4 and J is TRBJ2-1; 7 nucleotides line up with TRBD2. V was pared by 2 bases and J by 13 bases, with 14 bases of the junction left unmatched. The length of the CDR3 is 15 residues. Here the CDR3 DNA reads TGTGCCAGCAGTTTATTTATGGCGGGAGAAAAGATACAGTTCTTC. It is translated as CASSLFMAGEKIQFF.